This T cell receptor beta chain is from a study of blood T cell repertoires in COVID-19. In the study overall: Collection of acute and convalescent COVID-19 samples took place in the United States, Italy and Spain. T cells, B-cell-depleted T cells, or PBMCs provided the cDNA or gDNA that served as material.

The V and J ends lost 4 bases and 2 bases, in that order; junction bases with no gene match: 10. The CDR3 is 16 amino acids. CDR1 LGHDT and CDR2 YNNKEL come from the germline V gene (reference sequence). Measured with immunoSEQ multiplex PCR; TCRdb has only the in-frame clones, and not every one. The data contain nearly 300,000 clones, 85% to 90% of them singletons. In assigning cohorts, the study relied on participant-reported clinical history. Someone with COVID-19 had been met by exposed participants within 2 weeks before study entry. The specimen was PBMCs or T cells enriched from blood (not recorded which). The chain is built from TRBV3-1 (or the pseudogene TRBV3-2) and TRBJ2-5, with 7 positions matching TRBD2. The clonotype originates from a woman in her forties or fifties who had been exposed to COVID-19. This CDR3 reads CASSLSTGLLQETQYF. CDR3 nucleotides: TGTGCCAGCAGCCTTTCGACGGGACTACTTCAAGAGACCCAGTACTTC.